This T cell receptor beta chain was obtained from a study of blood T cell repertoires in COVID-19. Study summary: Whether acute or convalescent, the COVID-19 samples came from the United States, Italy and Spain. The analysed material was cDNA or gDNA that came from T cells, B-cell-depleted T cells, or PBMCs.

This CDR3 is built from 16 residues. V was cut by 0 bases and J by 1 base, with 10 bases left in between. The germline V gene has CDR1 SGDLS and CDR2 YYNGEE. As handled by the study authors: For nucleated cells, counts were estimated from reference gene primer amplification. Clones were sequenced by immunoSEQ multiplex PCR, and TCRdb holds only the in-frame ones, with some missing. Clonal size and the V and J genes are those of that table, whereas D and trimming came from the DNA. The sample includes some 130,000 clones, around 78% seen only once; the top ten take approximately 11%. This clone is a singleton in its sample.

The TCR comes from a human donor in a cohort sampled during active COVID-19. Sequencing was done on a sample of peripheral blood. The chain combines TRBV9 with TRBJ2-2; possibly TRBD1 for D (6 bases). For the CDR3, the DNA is TGTGCCAGCAGCGTAGCTGGGGGACAGAACACCGGGGAGCTGTTTTTT. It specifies CASSVAGGQNTGELFF.